This T cell receptor beta chain was identified in a study of T cell responses to AZD1222 COVID-19 vaccine. Study-level results: Mostly white British, mostly female donors; authors suggested clonal diversity may be underestimated. Just 5 to 7 AZD1222 recipients were seropositive at baseline. Spike-specific TCRs gained breadth and depth after people received two AZD1222 doses.

Assay: immunoSEQ multiplex PCR; the TCRdb copy retains only in-frame clones and omits some. The sample lists 75,000 to 95,000 clones; around 89% were seen once. This CDR3 comprises 17 residues. The V gene's germline CDR1 is LNHDA and CDR2 SQIVND (reference sequence). The V and J ends lost 3 bases and 1 base respectively, with 16 bases between them. As to this clone: Its antigen is undetermined.

The sample in question was peripheral blood, obtained 28 days after the second dose of the MenACWY control vaccine. J is TRBJ1-5 and V is TRBV19; tentatively, D is TRBD1 (5 bases). This receptor was obtained from an adult who received the MenACWY meningococcal vaccine as a control. CDR3 DNA: TGTGCCAGTAGTATCCTCACCCCAGGGTCGAGCAATCAGCCCCAGCATTTT. It translates to CASSILTPGSSNQPQHF.